Listed below are T cell receptor beta chains from one sample, sequenced in a study of T cell responses to AZD1222 COVID-19 vaccine. TCRdb's copy holds only in-frame clones and misses some; the assay was immunoSEQ multiplex PCR. The sample consists of 25,000 to 30,000 clones, about 92% of them appearing once. Here the sequenced sample was peripheral blood, taken 28 days after the second AZD1222 dose. These receptors all stem from an adult who received the AZD1222 COVID-19 vaccine. Both conserved end residues are part of each CDR3. The D gene is left open where the match is weak. Size tells how often a clone was seen (once, few, many) or the class of an expanded clone, and some rows leave it out.

v_call,j_call,clone_size,d_call,cdr3_nt,cdr3_aa
TRBV5-1,TRBJ1-6,.,TRBD1,TGCGCCAGCAGCTTGGCGGGACAGGCAAATGATTCACCCCTCCACTTT,CASSLAGQANDSPLHF
TRBV2,TRBJ2-7,.,.,TGTGCCAGCACCCCCCCTGACACACACTCCTACGAGCAGTACTTC,CASTPPDTHSYEQYF
TRBV23-1,TRBJ1-1,.,.,TGCGCCAGCACCCCCGCGGAGAGGGGAGGCGGGGGGAACACTGAAGCTTTCTTT,CASTPAERGGGGNTEAFF
TRBV20-1,TRBJ1-1,.,.,TGCAGTGCTATCCGGAACACTGAAGCTTTCTTT,CSAIRNTEAFF
TRBV19,TRBJ1-2,.,.,TGTGCCAGTAGTGGCGGGTCGATTGAGGAGCGCTATGGCTACACCTTC,CASSGGSIEERYGYTF
TRBV19,TRBJ2-7,.,TRBD1,TGTGCCACCTCACTCCGGACAGGTGGGTACTACGAGCAGTACTTC,CATSLRTGGYYEQYF
TRBV18,TRBJ2-3,.,.,TGTGCCAGCTCACCGGTGGATACGCAGTATTTT,CASSPVDTQYF
TRBV7-6,TRBJ1-1,.,.,TGTGCCAGCAGCTTACGGCAGGGGAACACTGAAGCTTTCTTT,CASSLRQGNTEAFF
TRBV5-6,TRBJ2-5,.,.,TGTGCCAGCAGCTGGGGGCCGGGATACACTGGGTTACAAGAGACCCAGTACTTC,CASSWGPGYTGLQETQYF
TRBV11-3,TRBJ1-1,.,.,TGTGCCAGCAGCCCGGGGCCGCAGGGCGCTTTCTTT,CASSPGPQGAFF
TRBV2,TRBJ1-2,.,.,TGTGCCAGCAGTTGGGAGGGTAACTATGGCTACACCTTC,CASSWEGNYGYTF
TRBV3-1/TRBV3-2,TRBJ2-2,.,.,TGTGCCAGCAGCCCTGGCCGAGGGACCGGGGAGCTGTTTTTT,CASSPGRGTGELFF
TRBV18,TRBJ2-7,.,TRBD1,TGTGCCAGCTCCCCGACAGGGGCGTACGAGCAGTACTTC,CASSPTGAYEQYF
TRBV5-1,TRBJ2-7,.,TRBD1,TGCGCCAGCAGCTTGCCGGTGGCCCTGGACAGGGACACCTACGAGCAGTACTTC,CASSLPVALDRDTYEQYF
TRBV24-1,TRBJ2-1,.,TRBD1,TGTGCCACCAGTGAACCCAGGGGGCATGAGCAGTTCTTC,CATSEPRGHEQFF
TRBV27,TRBJ1-4,.,.,TGTGCCAGCAGTTGGAGGCGTGGAGGCAGTTTGGGTATCGCTAATGAAAAACTGTTTTTT,CASSWRRGGSLGIANEKLFF
TRBV28,TRBJ2-2,.,.,TGTGCCAGCAGCCCCCCCTTAAACGGGGAGCTGTTTTTT,CASSPPLNGELFF
TRBV6-4,TRBJ1-5,once,.,TGTGCCAGCAGTGACTCCCAGATCCATCAGCCCCAGCATTTT,CASSDSQIHQPQHF
TRBV7-9,TRBJ1-2,.,.,TGTGCCAGCAGCTTTTCGGGACAAATGTACGGAGGCTACACCTTC,CASSFSGQMYGGYTF
TRBV2,TRBJ1-1,.,.,TGTGCCAGCACCAAAGCTATGGACACTGAAGCTTTCTTT,CASTKAMDTEAFF
TRBV24-1,TRBJ2-2,.,.,TGTGCCACCAGTGATTTGAGTAAGGGAGCGGACACCGGGGAGCTGTTTTTT,CATSDLSKGADTGELFF
TRBV7-2,TRBJ1-5,.,.,TGTGCCAGCAGCCCTCACTACAGGGATCTTCAGCCCCAGCATTTT,CASSPHYRDLQPQHF
TRBV19,TRBJ2-1,.,TRBD2,TGTGCCAGTAGTATTAATCGGAGCGGGAGGAATGAGCAGTTCTTC,CASSINRSGRNEQFF
TRBV9,TRBJ2-3,.,.,TGTGCCAGCAGCGTAGCGGGAGACCCAGATACGCAGTATTTT,CASSVAGDPDTQYF
TRBV2,TRBJ1-1,.,.,TGTGCCAGCAGTGTGCAGGGGCTGAGCACTGAAGCTTTCTTT,CASSVQGLSTEAFF
TRBV7-9,TRBJ1-2,.,TRBD1,TGTGCCAGCAGCTTAAACACCCTCGGACAGGGGATGGGCTACACCTTC,CASSLNTLGQGMGYTF
TRBV6-1,TRBJ1-6,.,.,TGTGCCAGCAGTGAAGAGGGGGTGACAGATAATTCACCCCTCCACTTT,CASSEEGVTDNSPLHF
TRBV7-2,TRBJ2-7,.,TRBD2,TGTGCCAGCAGCTTAACTAGCGGGTACTACGAGCAGTACTTC,CASSLTSGYYEQYF
TRBV18,TRBJ2-2,.,.,TGTGCCAGCTCACCTTGGAATGGCCCTTCCACCGGGGAGCTGTTTTTT,CASSPWNGPSTGELFF
TRBV7-8,TRBJ1-1,.,.,TGTGCCAGCAGCTTAGGTCCAGAAATGAACACTGAAGCTTTCTTT,CASSLGPEMNTEAFF
TRBV5-6,TRBJ1-5,.,TRBD1,TGTGCCAGCAGCTTGGGGGGACAGTTGGCCCAGCCCCAGCATTTT,CASSLGGQLAQPQHF
TRBV21-1,TRBJ2-3,.,.,TGTGCCAGCAGTTCCAAAATGAGTGGGATGGGGAATCCAGATACGCAGTATTTT,CASSSKMSGMGNPDTQYF
TRBV1,TRBJ1-2,.,.,TGCACCAGCAGCCCCTCGGAGTCTGGCTACACCTTC,CTSSPSESGYTF
TRBV29-1,TRBJ2-1,once,TRBD2,TGCAGCGTTGGGACTAGCGGGAGGCAGTTCTTC,CSVGTSGRQFF
TRBV5-4,TRBJ2-1,.,.,TGTGCCAGCAGACCCGAGGGGAGAAGAGACAATGAGCAGTTCTTC,CASRPEGRRDNEQFF
TRBV9,TRBJ1-3,few,.,TGTGCCAGCAGCGGAACTGGTGGAAACACCATATATTTT,CASSGTGGNTIYF